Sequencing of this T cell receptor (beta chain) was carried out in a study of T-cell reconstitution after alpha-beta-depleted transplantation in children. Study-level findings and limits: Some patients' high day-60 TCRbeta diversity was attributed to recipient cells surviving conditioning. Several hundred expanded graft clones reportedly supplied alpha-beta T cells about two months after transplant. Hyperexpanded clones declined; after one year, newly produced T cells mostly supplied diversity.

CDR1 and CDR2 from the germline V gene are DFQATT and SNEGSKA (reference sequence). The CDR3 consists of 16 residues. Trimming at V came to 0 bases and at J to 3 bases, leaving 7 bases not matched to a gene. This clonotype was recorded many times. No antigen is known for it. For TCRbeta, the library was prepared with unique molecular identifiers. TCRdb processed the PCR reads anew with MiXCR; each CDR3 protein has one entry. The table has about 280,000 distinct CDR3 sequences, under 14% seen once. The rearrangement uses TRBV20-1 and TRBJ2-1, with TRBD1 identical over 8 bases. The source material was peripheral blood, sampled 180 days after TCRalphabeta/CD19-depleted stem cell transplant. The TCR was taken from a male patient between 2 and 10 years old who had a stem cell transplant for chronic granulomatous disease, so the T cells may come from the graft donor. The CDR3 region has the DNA TGCAGTGCTAGAGATACGGGACAGGAGGGCTACAATGAGCAGTTCTTC. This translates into CSARDTGQEGYNEQFF.